This TCR beta chain was recorded in a study of neurological immune-mediated disorders. Healthy controls were blood bank volunteers in Maryland, USA. Trimming removed 0 bases from V and 2 bases from J; junction bases left unmatched: 2. The germline V gene encodes CDR1 SGHDT and CDR2 YYEEEE. The CDR3 contains 15 residues. In every sequencing run, more than 170 million TCR-beta sequences were generated from 15-18 subjects. TCRdb processed the 5' RACE reads anew with MiXCR; each CDR3 protein has one entry. The table lists some 25,000 distinct CDR3 sequences, 6.5% to 8.5% of them singletons. The table lists this clonotype with many counts.

This sequence joins TRBV5-6 and TRBJ2-1; 7 positions agree with TRBD1. The receptor comes from a woman aged 40-49 years in good health. The sample comprised PBMCs. As DNA, the CDR3 is TGTGCCAGCAGCTTGGAGCAGGGGGCCTACAATGAGCAGTTCTTC. This codes for CASSLEQGAYNEQFF.